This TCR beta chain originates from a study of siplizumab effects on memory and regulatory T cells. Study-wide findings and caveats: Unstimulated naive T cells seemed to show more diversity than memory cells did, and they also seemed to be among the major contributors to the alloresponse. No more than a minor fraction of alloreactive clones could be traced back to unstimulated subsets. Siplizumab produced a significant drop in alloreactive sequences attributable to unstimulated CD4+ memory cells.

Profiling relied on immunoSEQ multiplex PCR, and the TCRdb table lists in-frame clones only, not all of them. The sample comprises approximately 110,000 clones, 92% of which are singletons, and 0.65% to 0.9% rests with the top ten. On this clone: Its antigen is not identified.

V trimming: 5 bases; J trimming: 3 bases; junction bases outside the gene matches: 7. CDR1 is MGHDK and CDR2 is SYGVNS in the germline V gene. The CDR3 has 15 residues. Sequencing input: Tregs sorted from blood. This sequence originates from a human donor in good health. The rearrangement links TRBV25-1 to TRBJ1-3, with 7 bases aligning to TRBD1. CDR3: CASSTQGGLGNTIYF. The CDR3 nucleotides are TGTGCCAGCAGTACCCAAGGGGGCCTTGGAAACACCATATATTTT.